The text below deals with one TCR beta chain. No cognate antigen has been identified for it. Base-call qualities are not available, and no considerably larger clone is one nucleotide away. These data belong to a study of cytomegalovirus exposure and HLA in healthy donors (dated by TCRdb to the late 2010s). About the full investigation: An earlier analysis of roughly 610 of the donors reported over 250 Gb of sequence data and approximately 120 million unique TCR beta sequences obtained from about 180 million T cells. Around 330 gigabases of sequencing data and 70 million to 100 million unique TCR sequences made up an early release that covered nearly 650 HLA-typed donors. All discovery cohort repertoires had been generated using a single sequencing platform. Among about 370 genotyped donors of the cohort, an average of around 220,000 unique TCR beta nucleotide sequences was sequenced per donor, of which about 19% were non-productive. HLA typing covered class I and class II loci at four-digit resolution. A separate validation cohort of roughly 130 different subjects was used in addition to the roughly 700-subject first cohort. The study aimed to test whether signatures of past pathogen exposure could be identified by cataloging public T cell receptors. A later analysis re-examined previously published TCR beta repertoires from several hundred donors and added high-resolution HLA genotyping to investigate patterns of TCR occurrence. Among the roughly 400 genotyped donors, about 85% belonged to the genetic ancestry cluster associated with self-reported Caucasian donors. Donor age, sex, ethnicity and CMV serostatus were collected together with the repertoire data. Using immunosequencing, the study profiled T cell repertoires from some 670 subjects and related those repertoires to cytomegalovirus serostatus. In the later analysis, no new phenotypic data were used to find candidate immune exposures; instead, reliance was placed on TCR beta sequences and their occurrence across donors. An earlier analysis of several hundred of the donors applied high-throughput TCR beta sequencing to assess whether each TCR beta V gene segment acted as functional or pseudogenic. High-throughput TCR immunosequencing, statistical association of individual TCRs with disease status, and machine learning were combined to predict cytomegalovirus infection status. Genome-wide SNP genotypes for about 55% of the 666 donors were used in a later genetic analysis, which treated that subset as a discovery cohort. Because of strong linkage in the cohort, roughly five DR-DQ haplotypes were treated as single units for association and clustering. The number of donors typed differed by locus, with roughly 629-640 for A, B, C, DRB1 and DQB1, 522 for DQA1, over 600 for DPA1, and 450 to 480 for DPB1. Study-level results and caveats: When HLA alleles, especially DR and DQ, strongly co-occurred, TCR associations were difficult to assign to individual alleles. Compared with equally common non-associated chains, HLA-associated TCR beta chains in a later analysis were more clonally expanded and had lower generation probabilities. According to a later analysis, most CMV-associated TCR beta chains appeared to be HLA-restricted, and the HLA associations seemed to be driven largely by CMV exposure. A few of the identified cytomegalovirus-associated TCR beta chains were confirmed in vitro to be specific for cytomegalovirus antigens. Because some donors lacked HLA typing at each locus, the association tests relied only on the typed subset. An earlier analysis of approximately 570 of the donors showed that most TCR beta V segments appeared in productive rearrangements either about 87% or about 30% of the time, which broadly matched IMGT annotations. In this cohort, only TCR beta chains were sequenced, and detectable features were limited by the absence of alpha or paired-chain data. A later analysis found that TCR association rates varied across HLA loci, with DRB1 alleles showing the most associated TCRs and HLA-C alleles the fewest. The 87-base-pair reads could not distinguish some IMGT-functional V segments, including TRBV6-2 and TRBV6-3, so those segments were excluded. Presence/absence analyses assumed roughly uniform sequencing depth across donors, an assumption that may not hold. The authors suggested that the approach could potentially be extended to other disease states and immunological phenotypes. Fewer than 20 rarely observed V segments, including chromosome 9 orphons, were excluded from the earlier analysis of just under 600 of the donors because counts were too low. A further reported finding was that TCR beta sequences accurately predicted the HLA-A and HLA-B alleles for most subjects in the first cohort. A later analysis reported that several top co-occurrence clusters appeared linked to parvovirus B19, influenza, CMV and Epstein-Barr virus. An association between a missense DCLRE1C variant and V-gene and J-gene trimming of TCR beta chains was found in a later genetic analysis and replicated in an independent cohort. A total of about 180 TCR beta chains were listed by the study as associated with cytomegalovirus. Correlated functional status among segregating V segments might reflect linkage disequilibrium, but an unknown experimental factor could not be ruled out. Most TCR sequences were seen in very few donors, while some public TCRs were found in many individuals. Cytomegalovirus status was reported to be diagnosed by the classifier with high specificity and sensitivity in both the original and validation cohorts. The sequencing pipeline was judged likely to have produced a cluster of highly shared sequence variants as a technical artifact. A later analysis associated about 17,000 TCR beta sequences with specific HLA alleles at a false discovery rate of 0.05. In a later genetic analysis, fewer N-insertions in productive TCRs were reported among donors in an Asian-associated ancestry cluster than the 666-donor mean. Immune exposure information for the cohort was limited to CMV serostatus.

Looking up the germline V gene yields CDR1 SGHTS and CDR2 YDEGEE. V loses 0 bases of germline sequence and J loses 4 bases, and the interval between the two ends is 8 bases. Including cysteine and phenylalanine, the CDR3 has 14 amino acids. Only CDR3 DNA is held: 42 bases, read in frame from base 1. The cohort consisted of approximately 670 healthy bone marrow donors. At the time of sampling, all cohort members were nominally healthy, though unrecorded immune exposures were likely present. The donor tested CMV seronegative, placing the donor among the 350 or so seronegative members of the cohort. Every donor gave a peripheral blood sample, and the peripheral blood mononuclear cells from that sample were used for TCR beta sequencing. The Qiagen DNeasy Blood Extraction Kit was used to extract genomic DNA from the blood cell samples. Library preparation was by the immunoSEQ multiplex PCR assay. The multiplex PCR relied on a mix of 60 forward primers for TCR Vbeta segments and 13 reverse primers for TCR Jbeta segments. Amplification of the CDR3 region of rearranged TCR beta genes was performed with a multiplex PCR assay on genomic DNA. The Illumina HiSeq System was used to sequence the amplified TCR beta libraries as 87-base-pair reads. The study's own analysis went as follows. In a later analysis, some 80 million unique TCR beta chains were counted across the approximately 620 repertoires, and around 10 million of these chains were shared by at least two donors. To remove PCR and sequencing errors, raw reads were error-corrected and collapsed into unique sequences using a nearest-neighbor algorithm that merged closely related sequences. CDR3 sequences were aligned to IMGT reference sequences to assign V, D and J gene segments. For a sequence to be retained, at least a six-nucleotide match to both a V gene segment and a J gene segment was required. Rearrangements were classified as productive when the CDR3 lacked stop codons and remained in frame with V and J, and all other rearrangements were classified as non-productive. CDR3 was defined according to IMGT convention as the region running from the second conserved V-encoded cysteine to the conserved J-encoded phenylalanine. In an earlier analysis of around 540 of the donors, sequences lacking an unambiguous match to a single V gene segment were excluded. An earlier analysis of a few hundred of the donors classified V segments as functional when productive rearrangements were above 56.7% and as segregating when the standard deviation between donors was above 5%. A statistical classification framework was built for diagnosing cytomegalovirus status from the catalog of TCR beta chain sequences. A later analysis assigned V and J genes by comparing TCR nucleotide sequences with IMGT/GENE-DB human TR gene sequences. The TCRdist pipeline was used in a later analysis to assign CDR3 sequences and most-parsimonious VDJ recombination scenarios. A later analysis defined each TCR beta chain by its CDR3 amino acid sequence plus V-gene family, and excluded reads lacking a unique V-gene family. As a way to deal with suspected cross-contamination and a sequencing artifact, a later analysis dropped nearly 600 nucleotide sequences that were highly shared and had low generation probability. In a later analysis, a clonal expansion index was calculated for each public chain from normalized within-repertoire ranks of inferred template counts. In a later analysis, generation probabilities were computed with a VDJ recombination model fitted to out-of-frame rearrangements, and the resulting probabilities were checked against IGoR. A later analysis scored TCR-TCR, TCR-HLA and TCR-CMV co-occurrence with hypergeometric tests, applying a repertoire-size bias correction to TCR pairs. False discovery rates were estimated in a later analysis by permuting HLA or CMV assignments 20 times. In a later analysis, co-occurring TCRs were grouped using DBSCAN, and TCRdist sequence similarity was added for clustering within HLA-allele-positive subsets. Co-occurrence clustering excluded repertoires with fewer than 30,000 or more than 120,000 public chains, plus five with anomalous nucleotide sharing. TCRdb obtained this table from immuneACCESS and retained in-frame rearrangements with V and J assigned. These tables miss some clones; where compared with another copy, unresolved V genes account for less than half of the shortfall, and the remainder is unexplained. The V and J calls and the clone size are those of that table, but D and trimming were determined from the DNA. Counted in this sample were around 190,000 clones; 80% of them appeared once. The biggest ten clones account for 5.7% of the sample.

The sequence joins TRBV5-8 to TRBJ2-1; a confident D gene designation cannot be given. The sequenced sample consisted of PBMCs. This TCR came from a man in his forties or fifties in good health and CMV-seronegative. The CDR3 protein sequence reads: CASSLGQVYNEQFF. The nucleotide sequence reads TGTGCCAGCAGCTTGGGGCAGGTGTACAATGAGCAGTTCTTC.